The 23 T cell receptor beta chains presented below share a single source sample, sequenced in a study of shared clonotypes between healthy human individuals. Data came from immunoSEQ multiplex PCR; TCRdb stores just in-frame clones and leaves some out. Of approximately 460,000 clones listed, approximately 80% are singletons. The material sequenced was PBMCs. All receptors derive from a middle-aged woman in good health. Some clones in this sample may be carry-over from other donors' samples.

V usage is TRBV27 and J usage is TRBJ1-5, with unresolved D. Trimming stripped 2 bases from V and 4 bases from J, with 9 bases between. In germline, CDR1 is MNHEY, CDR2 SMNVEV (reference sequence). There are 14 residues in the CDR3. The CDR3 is CASSLKLGNQPQHF. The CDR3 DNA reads TGTGCCAGCAGTTTAAAATTAGGTAATCAGCCCCAGCATTTT.

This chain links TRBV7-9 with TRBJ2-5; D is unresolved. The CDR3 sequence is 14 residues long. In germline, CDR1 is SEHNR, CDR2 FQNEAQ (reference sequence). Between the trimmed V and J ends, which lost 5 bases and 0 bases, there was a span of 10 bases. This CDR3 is CASSITTYQETQYF. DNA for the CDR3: TGTGCCAGCAGCATAACAACGTACCAAGAGACCCAGTACTTC.

In DNA, the CDR3 is TGCGCCAGCAGCTTGGTAGATCAGGGGTATGGCTACACCTTC. As protein: CASSLVDQGYGYTF. This chain uses TRBV5-1 with TRBJ1-2; perhaps TRBD1 as D (6 bases). The germline V gene encodes CDR1 SGHRS and CDR2 YFSETQ. The CDR3 contains 14 residues. V was clipped by 0 bases and J by 5 bases, with 11 bases between them.

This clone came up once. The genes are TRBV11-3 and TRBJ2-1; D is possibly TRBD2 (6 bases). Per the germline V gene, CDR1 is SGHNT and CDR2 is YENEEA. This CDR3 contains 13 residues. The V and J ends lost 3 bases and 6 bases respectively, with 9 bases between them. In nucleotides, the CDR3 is TGTGCCAGCAGCTTTACTAGCTCCAATGAGCAGTTCTTC. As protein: CASSFTSSNEQFF.

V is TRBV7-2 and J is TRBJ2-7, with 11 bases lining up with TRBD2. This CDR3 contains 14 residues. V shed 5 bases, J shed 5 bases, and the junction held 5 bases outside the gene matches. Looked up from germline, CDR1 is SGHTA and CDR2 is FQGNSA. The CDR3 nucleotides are TGTGCCAGCAGCAATAGCGGGAGGGCGGACGAGCAGTACTTC. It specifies CASSNSGRADEQYF.

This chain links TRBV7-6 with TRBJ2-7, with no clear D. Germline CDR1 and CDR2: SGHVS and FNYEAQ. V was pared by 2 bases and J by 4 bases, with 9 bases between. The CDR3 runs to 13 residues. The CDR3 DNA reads TGTGCCAGCAGCTTAATGGGCCAGTACGAGCAGTACTTC. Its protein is CASSLMGQYEQYF.

CDR3 in amino acids: CASSGKRNSYEQYF. The CDR3 coding sequence is TGTGCCAGCAGTGGAAAACGTAACTCCTACGAGCAGTACTTC. The chain has TRBV6-5 and TRBJ2-7, with no clear D. CDR3 length: 14 residues. V was cut by 5 bases and J by 0 bases, with 11 bases left in between. Germline lookup yields CDR1 MNHEY and CDR2 SVGAGI.

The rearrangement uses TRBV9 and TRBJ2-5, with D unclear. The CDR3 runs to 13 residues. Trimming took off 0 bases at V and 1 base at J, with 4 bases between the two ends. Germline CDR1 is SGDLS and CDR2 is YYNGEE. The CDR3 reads CASSVGVQETQYF. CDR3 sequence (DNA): TGTGCCAGCAGCGTAGGAGTCCAAGAGACCCAGTACTTC. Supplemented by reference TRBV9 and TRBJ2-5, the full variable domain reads DSGVTQTPKHLITATGQRVTLRCSPRSGDLSVYWYQQSLDQGLQFLIQYYNGEERAKGNILERFSAQQFPDLHSELNLSSLELGDSALYFCASSVGVQETQYFGPGTRLLVL.

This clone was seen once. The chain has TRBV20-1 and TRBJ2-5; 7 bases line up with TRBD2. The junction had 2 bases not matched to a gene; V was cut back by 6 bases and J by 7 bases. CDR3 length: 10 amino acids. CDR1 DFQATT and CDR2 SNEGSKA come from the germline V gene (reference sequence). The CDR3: CSAPGGTQYF. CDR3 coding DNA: TGCAGTGCCCCGGGGGGGACCCAGTACTTC.

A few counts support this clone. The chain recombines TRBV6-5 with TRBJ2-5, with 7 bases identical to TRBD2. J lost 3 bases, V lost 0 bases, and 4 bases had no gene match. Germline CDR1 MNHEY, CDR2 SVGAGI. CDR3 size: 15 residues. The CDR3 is CASSYSLSGKETQYF. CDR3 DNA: TGTGCCAGCAGTTACTCCCTCAGCGGGAAAGAGACCCAGTACTTC.

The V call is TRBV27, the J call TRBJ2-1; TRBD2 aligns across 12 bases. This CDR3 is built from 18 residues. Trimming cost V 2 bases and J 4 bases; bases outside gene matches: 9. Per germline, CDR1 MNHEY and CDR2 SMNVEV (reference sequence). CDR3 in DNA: TGTGCCAGCAGTTTAATAAGGACTAGCGGGACTCGATACAATGAGCAGTTCTTC. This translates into CASSLIRTSGTRYNEQFF.

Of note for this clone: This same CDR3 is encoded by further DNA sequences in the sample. The CDR3 sequence is CAWSVLETQYF. Written as DNA, the CDR3 is TGTGCCTGGAGCGTTTTGGAGACCCAGTACTTC. The chain uses TRBV30 and TRBJ2-5; D gene ambiguous. Trimming pared 3 bases from V and 5 bases from J, leaving 7 bases between. Per the germline V gene, CDR1 is GTSNPN and CDR2 is SVGIG (reference sequence). The length of the CDR3 is 11 residues.

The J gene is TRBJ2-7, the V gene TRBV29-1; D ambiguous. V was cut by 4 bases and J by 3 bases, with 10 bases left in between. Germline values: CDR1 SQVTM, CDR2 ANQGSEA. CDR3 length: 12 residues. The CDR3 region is CSVGPFHYEQYF. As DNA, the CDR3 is TGCAGCGTTGGCCCATTCCACTACGAGCAGTACTTC.

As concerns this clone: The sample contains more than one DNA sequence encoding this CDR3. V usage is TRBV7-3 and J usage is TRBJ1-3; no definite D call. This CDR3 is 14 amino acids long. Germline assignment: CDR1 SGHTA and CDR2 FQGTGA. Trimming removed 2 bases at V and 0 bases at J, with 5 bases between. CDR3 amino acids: CASSLAGSGNTIYF. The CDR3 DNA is TGTGCCAGCAGCTTAGCAGGCTCTGGAAACACCATATATTTT.

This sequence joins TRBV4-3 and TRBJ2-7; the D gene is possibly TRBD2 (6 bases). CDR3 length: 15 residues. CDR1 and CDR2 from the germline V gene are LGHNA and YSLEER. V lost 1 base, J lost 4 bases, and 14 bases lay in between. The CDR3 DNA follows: TGCGCCAGCAGCCAAGTAGGGGCGGCGGGATACGAGCAGTACTTC. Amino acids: CASSQVGAAGYEQYF.

The CDR3 region is CASSASGDPRYEQFF. DNA for the CDR3: TGTGCCAGCAGTGCCTCCGGGGACCCGAGGTATGAGCAGTTCTTC. This chain joins TRBV28 and TRBJ2-1, with D perhaps TRBD1 or TRBD2 (5 bases each). This CDR3 has 15 amino acids. Germline assignment: CDR1 MDHEN and CDR2 SYDVKM. V was trimmed by 5 bases and J by 8 bases, leaving 19 bases between them.

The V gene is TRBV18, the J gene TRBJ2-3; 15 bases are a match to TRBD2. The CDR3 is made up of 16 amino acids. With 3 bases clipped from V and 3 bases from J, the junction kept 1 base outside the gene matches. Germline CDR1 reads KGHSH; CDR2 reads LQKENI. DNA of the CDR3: TGTGCCAGCTCACCCGGACTAGCGGGAGGGACAGATACGCAGTATTTT. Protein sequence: CASSPGLAGGTDTQYF.

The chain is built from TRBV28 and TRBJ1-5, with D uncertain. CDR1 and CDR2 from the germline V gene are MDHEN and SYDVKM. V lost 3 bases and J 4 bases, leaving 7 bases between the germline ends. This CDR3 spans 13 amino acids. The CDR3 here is CASSFVGNQPQHF. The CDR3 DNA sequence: TGTGCCAGCAGTTTTGTGGGGAATCAGCCCCAGCATTTT.

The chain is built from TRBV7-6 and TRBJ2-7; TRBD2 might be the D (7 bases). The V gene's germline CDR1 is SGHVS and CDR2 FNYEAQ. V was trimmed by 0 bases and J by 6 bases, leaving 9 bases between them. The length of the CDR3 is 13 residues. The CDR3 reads CASSLAGGGEQYF. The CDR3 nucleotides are TGTGCCAGCAGCTTAGCGGGAGGGGGCGAGCAGTACTTC.

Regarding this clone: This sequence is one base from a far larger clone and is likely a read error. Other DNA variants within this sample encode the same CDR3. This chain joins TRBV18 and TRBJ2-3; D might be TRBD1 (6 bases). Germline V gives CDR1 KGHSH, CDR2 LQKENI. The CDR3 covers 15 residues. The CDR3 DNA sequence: TGTGCCAGCTCACCCCTCGGGACAAAGCCAGATACGCAGTACTTT. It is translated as CASSPLGTKPDTQYF.

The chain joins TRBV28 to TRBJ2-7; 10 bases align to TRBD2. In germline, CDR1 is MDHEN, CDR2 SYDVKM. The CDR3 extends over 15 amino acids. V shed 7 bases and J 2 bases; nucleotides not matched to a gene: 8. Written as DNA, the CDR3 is TGTGCCAGCAATTTGCTAGCGGGGGATACCTACGAGCAGTACTTC. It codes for CASNLLAGDTYEQYF.

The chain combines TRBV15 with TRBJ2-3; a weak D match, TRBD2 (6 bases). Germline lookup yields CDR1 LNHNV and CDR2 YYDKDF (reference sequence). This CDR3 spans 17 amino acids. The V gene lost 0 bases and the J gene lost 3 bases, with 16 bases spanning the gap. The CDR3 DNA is TGTGCCACCAGCAGAGAGGGTCGTACCGGGGGAACAGATACGCAGTATTTT. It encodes CATSREGRTGGTDTQYF.

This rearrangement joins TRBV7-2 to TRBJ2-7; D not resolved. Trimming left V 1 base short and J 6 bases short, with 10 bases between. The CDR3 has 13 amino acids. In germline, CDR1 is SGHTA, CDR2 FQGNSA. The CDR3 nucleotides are TGTGCCAGCAGCTTAGTTGGTTGGGCCGAGCAGTACTTC. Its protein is CASSLVGWAEQYF.